This is a list of T cell receptor beta chains from one sample in a study of T cells in Graves' hyperthyroidism and ophthalmopathy. TCRdb processed the multiplex PCR reads anew with MiXCR; each CDR3 protein has one entry. The sample has 400,000 to 500,000 distinct CDR3 sequences, approximately 14% seen once. The sequencing sample was made of blood. The receptors originated from a young woman with Graves' hyperthyroidism. Both conserved end residues are part of each CDR3. The D gene is left open where the match is weak. The size field is filled for only some rows; it gives once, few, many or a size class.

j_call: TRBJ1-1; v_call: TRBV20-1; clone_size: many; d_call: NA; cdr3_aa: CSATLNRGLNTEAFF; cdr3_nt: TGCAGTGCTACACTTAATAGGGGTCTGAACACTGAAGCTTTCTTT
j_call: TRBJ2-1; v_call: TRBV7-9; clone_size: many; d_call: TRBD1; cdr3_aa: CASSPYRGSYNEQFF; cdr3_nt: TGTGCCAGCAGCCCCTACAGGGGGTCCTACAATGAGCAGTTCTTC
j_call: TRBJ2-4; v_call: TRBV5-1; clone_size: NA; d_call: NA; cdr3_aa: CASSLAGEGAKNIQYF; cdr3_nt: TGCGCCAGCAGCTTGGCTGGAGAGGGGGCCAAAAACATTCAGTACTTC
j_call: TRBJ2-2; v_call: TRBV7-2; clone_size: NA; d_call: NA; cdr3_aa: CASSHLRTGELFF; cdr3_nt: TGTGCCAGCAGTCATTTACGCACCGGGGAGCTGTTTTTT
j_call: TRBJ2-7; v_call: TRBV27; clone_size: many; d_call: NA; cdr3_aa: CASSLKSASLNEQYF; cdr3_nt: TGTGCCAGCAGTTTAAAGTCGGCATCGTTGAACGAGCAGTACTTC
j_call: TRBJ1-4; v_call: TRBV4-3; clone_size: many; d_call: NA; cdr3_aa: CASSQDGWGTKNEKLFF; cdr3_nt: TGCGCCAGCAGCCAAGACGGGTGGGGGACGAAGAATGAAAAACTGTTTTTT
j_call: TRBJ2-7; v_call: TRBV20-1; clone_size: NA; d_call: TRBD2; cdr3_aa: CSAPGDYLYEQYF; cdr3_nt: TGCAGTGCCCCCGGGGACTACCTCTACGAGCAGTACTTC
j_call: TRBJ1-1; v_call: TRBV6-1; clone_size: many; d_call: TRBD1; cdr3_aa: CASSLGQGETEAFF; cdr3_nt: TGTGCCAGCAGCCTGGGACAGGGGGAAACTGAAGCTTTCTTT
j_call: TRBJ2-7; v_call: TRBV2; clone_size: many; d_call: TRBD2; cdr3_aa: CASSEASGLDTYEQYF; cdr3_nt: TGTGCCAGCAGTGAAGCGTCGGGACTAGATACGTACGAGCAGTACTTC
j_call: TRBJ1-5; v_call: TRBV6-1; clone_size: many; d_call: NA; cdr3_aa: CASRYSNQPQHF; cdr3_nt: TGTGCCAGCAGGTATAGCAATCAGCCCCAGCATTTT
j_call: TRBJ1-5; v_call: TRBV12-3/TRBV12-4; clone_size: NA; d_call: NA; cdr3_aa: CASSFSREWPQHF; cdr3_nt: TGTGCCAGCAGTTTCTCCAGGGAATGGCCCCAGCATTTT
j_call: TRBJ1-1; v_call: TRBV2; clone_size: once; d_call: TRBD1; cdr3_aa: CASSEVSGQGGTEAFF; cdr3_nt: TGTGCCAGCAGTGAAGTCTCGGGACAGGGAGGCACTGAAGCTTTCTTT
j_call: TRBJ2-3; v_call: TRBV20-1; clone_size: many; d_call: NA; cdr3_aa: CSARGGGISTDTQYF; cdr3_nt: TGCAGTGCTAGAGGTGGGGGTATTAGCACAGATACGCAGTATTTT
j_call: TRBJ2-1; v_call: TRBV28; clone_size: many; d_call: NA; cdr3_aa: CASSGGGGDLNNEQFF; cdr3_nt: TGTGCCAGCAGTGGCGGAGGGGGCGACTTGAACAATGAGCAGTTCTTC
j_call: TRBJ1-1; v_call: TRBV9; clone_size: many; d_call: TRBD1; cdr3_aa: CASSVGGTGPAEAFF; cdr3_nt: TGTGCCAGCAGCGTAGGCGGGACAGGGCCAGCTGAAGCTTTCTTT
j_call: TRBJ2-5; v_call: TRBV5-1; clone_size: few; d_call: TRBD2; cdr3_aa: CASSQGTSGLQETQYF; cdr3_nt: TGCGCCAGCAGCCAGGGGACTAGCGGCCTGCAAGAGACCCAGTACTTC
j_call: TRBJ2-2; v_call: TRBV19; clone_size: NA; d_call: NA; cdr3_aa: CASSTRGGRGTGELFF; cdr3_nt: TGTGCCAGTAGTACCCGAGGGGGGCGCGGCACCGGGGAGCTGTTTTTT
j_call: TRBJ1-1; v_call: TRBV7-2; clone_size: few; d_call: NA; cdr3_aa: CASSLSGASTEAFF; cdr3_nt: TGTGCCAGCAGCTTATCAGGGGCTAGCACTGAAGCTTTCTTT
j_call: TRBJ2-5; v_call: TRBV30; clone_size: NA; d_call: NA; cdr3_aa: CAWSKGRNQETQYF; cdr3_nt: TGTGCCTGGAGTAAGGGACGGAACCAAGAGACCCAGTACTTC
j_call: TRBJ2-3; v_call: TRBV6-2/TRBV6-3; clone_size: NA; d_call: NA; cdr3_aa: CASSYSFARGDTQYF; cdr3_nt: TGTGCCAGCAGTTACTCGTTTGCAAGGGGAGATACGCAGTATTTT
j_call: TRBJ1-5; v_call: TRBV5-6; clone_size: few; d_call: NA; cdr3_aa: CASSRTGGAGQPQHF; cdr3_nt: TGTGCCAGCAGCCGGACGGGGGGGGCAGGTCAGCCCCAGCATTTT
j_call: TRBJ2-3; v_call: TRBV11-2; clone_size: many; d_call: NA; cdr3_aa: CASSLHTDTQYF; cdr3_nt: TGTGCCAGCAGCCTACACACAGATACGCAGTATTTT
j_call: TRBJ1-1; v_call: TRBV20-1; clone_size: many; d_call: NA; cdr3_aa: CSARDLNGGTEAFF; cdr3_nt: TGCAGTGCTAGAGATCTGAACGGGGGGACTGAAGCTTTCTTT
j_call: TRBJ2-7; v_call: TRBV20-1; clone_size: many; d_call: NA; cdr3_aa: CSAKTRGVGDEQYF; cdr3_nt: TGCAGTGCTAAAACCCGAGGAGTAGGGGACGAGCAGTACTTC
j_call: TRBJ2-2; v_call: TRBV6-4; clone_size: NA; d_call: NA; cdr3_aa: CASSDSSLAGELFF; cdr3_nt: TGTGCCAGCAGTGACTCGAGTCTGGCCGGGGAGCTGTTTTTT
j_call: TRBJ2-7; v_call: TRBV12-3/TRBV12-4; clone_size: many; d_call: NA; cdr3_aa: CASSFAGPSYEQYF; cdr3_nt: TGTGCCAGCAGTTTCGCGGGGCCATCCTACGAGCAGTACTTC
j_call: TRBJ1-2; v_call: TRBV12-3/TRBV12-4; clone_size: many; d_call: NA; cdr3_aa: CASSLDLGGYTF; cdr3_nt: TGTGCCAGCAGTTTAGATCTGGGTGGCTACACCTTC
j_call: TRBJ2-6; v_call: TRBV18; clone_size: NA; d_call: NA; cdr3_aa: CASSPPGQGADVLTF; cdr3_nt: TGTGCCAGCTCACCACCGGGACAAGGGGCCGACGTCCTGACTTTC
j_call: TRBJ2-1; v_call: TRBV20-1; clone_size: NA; d_call: TRBD2; cdr3_aa: CSAWSGIVSNEQFF; cdr3_nt: TGCAGTGCATGGAGCGGGATAGTCTCCAATGAGCAGTTCTTC
j_call: TRBJ2-1; v_call: TRBV5-1; clone_size: few; d_call: NA; cdr3_aa: CASSQGGAFNDNEQFF; cdr3_nt: TGCGCCAGCAGCCAGGGTGGGGCTTTCAACGACAATGAGCAGTTCTTC
j_call: TRBJ2-3; v_call: TRBV20-1; clone_size: many; d_call: NA; cdr3_aa: CSARDSGPSTDTQYF; cdr3_nt: TGCAGTGCTAGAGATTCGGGCCCTAGCACAGATACGCAGTATTTT
j_call: TRBJ1-1; v_call: TRBV20-1; clone_size: few; d_call: TRBD1; cdr3_aa: CSARGQRMNTEAFF; cdr3_nt: TGCAGTGCTAGGGGACAGCGAATGAACACTGAAGCTTTCTTT
j_call: TRBJ1-1; v_call: TRBV6-1; clone_size: many; d_call: NA; cdr3_aa: CASRRGENTEAFF; cdr3_nt: TGTGCCAGCAGGAGGGGGGAGAACACTGAAGCTTTCTTT
j_call: TRBJ1-3; v_call: TRBV20-1; clone_size: many; d_call: NA; cdr3_aa: CSVFQPRGGNTIYF; cdr3_nt: TGCAGTGTTTTCCAGCCCCGAGGGGGAAACACCATATATTTT
j_call: TRBJ2-5; v_call: TRBV20-1; clone_size: many; d_call: TRBD1; cdr3_aa: CSARELQGASETQYF; cdr3_nt: TGCAGTGCTAGAGAGTTACAGGGGGCATCAGAGACCCAGTACTTC
j_call: TRBJ2-3; v_call: TRBV7-9; clone_size: many; d_call: TRBD2; cdr3_aa: CASSSRTSGRVTDTQYF; cdr3_nt: TGTGCCAGCAGCTCCCGGACTAGCGGGAGGGTGACAGATACGCAGTATTTT
j_call: TRBJ2-2; v_call: TRBV9; clone_size: many; d_call: NA; cdr3_aa: CASSVDVTANTGELFF; cdr3_nt: TGTGCCAGCAGCGTAGATGTGACGGCGAACACCGGGGAGCTGTTTTTT
j_call: TRBJ2-5; v_call: TRBV20-1; clone_size: many; d_call: TRBD2; cdr3_aa: CSARTGLAGKAETQYF; cdr3_nt: TGCAGTGCTAGAACGGGACTAGCGGGAAAGGCAGAGACCCAGTACTTC
j_call: TRBJ1-4; v_call: TRBV6-1; clone_size: NA; d_call: TRBD1; cdr3_aa: CASGRGQGEEKLFF; cdr3_nt: TGTGCCAGCGGACGCGGACAGGGAGAGGAAAAACTGTTTTTT
j_call: TRBJ2-1; v_call: TRBV6-1; clone_size: many; d_call: TRBD1; cdr3_aa: CASSEDTGETDEQFF; cdr3_nt: TGTGCCAGCAGTGAAGATACAGGGGAGACCGATGAGCAGTTCTTC
j_call: TRBJ2-7; v_call: TRBV5-5; clone_size: many; d_call: NA; cdr3_aa: CASRGGLAYEQYF; cdr3_nt: TGTGCCAGCAGGGGGGGTCTGGCCTACGAGCAGTACTTC
j_call: TRBJ2-5; v_call: TRBV30; clone_size: few; d_call: NA; cdr3_aa: CAWAPGTQFGTQYF; cdr3_nt: TGTGCCTGGGCCCCCGGGACCCAGTTCGGGACCCAGTACTTC
j_call: TRBJ2-7; v_call: TRBV29-1; clone_size: few; d_call: TRBD2; cdr3_aa: CSVRDRLERVAGGGTFYGQYF; cdr3_nt: TGCAGCGTTAGGGACAGACTCGAGAGGGTAGCGGGAGGCGGGACCTTTTACGGGCAGTACTTC
j_call: TRBJ1-2; v_call: TRBV7-2; clone_size: many; d_call: NA; cdr3_aa: CASSFLGHQGLVPYGYTF; cdr3_nt: TGTGCCAGCAGCTTTTTAGGTCATCAGGGTCTCGTACCCTATGGCTACACCTTC
j_call: TRBJ2-1; v_call: TRBV20-1; clone_size: many; d_call: NA; cdr3_aa: CSARDWRNYNEQFF; cdr3_nt: TGCAGTGCTAGAGACTGGAGAAATTACAATGAGCAGTTCTTC
j_call: TRBJ2-1; v_call: TRBV6-1; clone_size: few; d_call: NA; cdr3_aa: CASRRREEQFF; cdr3_nt: TGTGCCAGCAGGAGGCGGGAAGAGCAGTTCTTC
j_call: TRBJ2-5; v_call: TRBV15; clone_size: NA; d_call: NA; cdr3_aa: CATSPRTWETQYF; cdr3_nt: TGTGCCACCAGCCCCCGGACTTGGGAGACCCAGTACTTC
j_call: TRBJ2-1; v_call: TRBV20-1; clone_size: few; d_call: TRBD2; cdr3_aa: CSASELAGPNEQFF; cdr3_nt: TGCAGTGCTAGTGAACTAGCGGGACCCAATGAGCAGTTCTTC
j_call: TRBJ2-1; v_call: TRBV5-1; clone_size: many; d_call: TRBD1; cdr3_aa: CASSLEPGGIFHEQFF; cdr3_nt: TGCGCCAGCAGCTTGGAGCCAGGGGGAATTTTTCATGAGCAGTTCTTC
j_call: TRBJ1-6; v_call: TRBV20-1; clone_size: NA; d_call: NA; cdr3_aa: CSARGSPLHF; cdr3_nt: TGCAGTGCTAGAGGTTCACCCCTCCACTTT
j_call: TRBJ1-2; v_call: TRBV6-5; clone_size: many; d_call: TRBD1; cdr3_aa: CASGYGQGYGYTF; cdr3_nt: TGTGCCAGCGGTTACGGACAGGGTTATGGCTACACCTTC
j_call: TRBJ1-2; v_call: TRBV5-1; clone_size: many; d_call: NA; cdr3_aa: CASREDPRANYGYTF; cdr3_nt: TGCGCCAGCAGAGAAGACCCTCGAGCTAACTATGGCTACACCTTC
j_call: TRBJ1-5; v_call: TRBV11-2; clone_size: NA; d_call: NA; cdr3_aa: CASSIGRKGNQPQHF; cdr3_nt: TGTGCCAGCAGCATTGGCAGGAAGGGCAATCAGCCCCAGCATTTT